This T cell receptor beta chain was observed in a study of blood T cell repertoires in COVID-19. About the research overall: The United States, Italy and Spain provided the acute and convalescent COVID-19 samples. Nucleic acid was either cDNA or gDNA, and it came from T cells, B-cell-depleted T cells, or PBMCs.

The authors' processing: How many nucleated cells were present was estimated from reference gene primer amplification. TCRdb's copy holds only in-frame clones and misses some; the assay was immunoSEQ multiplex PCR. That table is the source of V, J and clone size, and D and trimming were worked out from the DNA. The table shows tens of thousands of clones, with 70% to 90% occurring only once. CDR1 and CDR2 from the germline V gene are MNHEY and SMNVEV (reference sequence). Trimming cost V 5 bases and J 4 bases, with 18 bases left between them. This CDR3 is built from 16 residues. The J gene is TRBJ1-5, the V gene TRBV27; D unclear. The source material was peripheral blood. This TCR was recovered from a man in his thirties or forties with acute or convalescent COVID-19. The CDR3 sequence: CASSLGGRFGNQPQHF. In nucleotides, the CDR3 is TGTGCCAGCAGTCTAGGAGGAAGGTTTGGGAATCAGCCCCAGCATTTT.